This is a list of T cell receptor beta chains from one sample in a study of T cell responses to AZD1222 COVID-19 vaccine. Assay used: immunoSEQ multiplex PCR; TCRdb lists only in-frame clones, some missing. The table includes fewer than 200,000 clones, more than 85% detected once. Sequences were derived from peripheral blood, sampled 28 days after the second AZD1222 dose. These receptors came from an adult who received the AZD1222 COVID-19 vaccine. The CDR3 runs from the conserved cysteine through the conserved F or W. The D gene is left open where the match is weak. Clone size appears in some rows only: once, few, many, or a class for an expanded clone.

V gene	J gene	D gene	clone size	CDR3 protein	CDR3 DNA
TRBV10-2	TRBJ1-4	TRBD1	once	CASRHRGVSEKLFF	TGCGCCAGCCGCCACAGGGGCGTAAGCGAAAAACTGTTTTTT
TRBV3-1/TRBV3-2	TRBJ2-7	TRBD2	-	CASSQLAGGLTYEQYF	TGTGCCAGCAGCCAGTTAGCGGGGGGACTTACCTACGAGCAGTACTTC
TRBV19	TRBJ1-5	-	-	CASSIAWGSNQPQHF	TGTGCCAGTAGTATAGCATGGGGTAGCAATCAGCCCCAGCATTTT
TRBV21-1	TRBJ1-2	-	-	CASRSKRHYGYTF	TGTGCCAGCAGGTCCAAAAGGCACTATGGCTACACCTTC
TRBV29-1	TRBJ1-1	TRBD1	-	CSARQGVYTEAFF	TGCAGCGCCCGACAGGGAGTATACACTGAAGCTTTCTTT
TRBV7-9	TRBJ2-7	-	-	CASSLEGGSEQYF	TGTGCCAGCAGCTTAGAGGGGGGCTCCGAGCAGTACTTC
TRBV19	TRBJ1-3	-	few	CASTRGRGNTIYF	TGTGCCAGCACTAGGGGTCGTGGAAACACCATATATTTT
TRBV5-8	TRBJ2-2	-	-	CASSLGRGRTGELFF	TGTGCCAGCAGCTTGGGCCGGGGTCGGACCGGGGAGCTGTTTTTT
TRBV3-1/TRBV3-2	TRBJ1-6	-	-	CASSQDKDGRPF	TGTGCCAGCAGCCAAGATAAGGACGGAAGACCTTTT
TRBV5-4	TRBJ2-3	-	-	CASSLGSRTDTQYF	TGTGCCAGCAGCTTGGGTAGTAGGACAGATACGCAGTATTTT
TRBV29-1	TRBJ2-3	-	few	CSVGRTLTADTQYF	TGCAGCGTGGGACGAACCCTGACAGCAGATACGCAGTATTTT
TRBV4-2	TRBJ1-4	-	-	CASSLKSSGNEKLFF	TGTGCCAGCAGCCTCAAAAGTTCGGGTAATGAAAAACTGTTTTTT
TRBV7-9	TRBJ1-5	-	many	CASSVTGGQPQHF	TGTGCCAGCAGCGTGACAGGAGGACAGCCCCAGCATTTT
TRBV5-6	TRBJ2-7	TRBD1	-	CASSLRGQGYYEQYF	TGTGCCAGCAGCCTGCGGGGACAGGGCTACTACGAGCAGTACTTC
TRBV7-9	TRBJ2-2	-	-	CASSPPRYPGELFF	TGTGCCAGCAGCCCCCCAAGGTATCCCGGGGAGCTGTTTTTT
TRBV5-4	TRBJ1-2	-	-	CASSLVSVTYGYTF	TGTGCCAGCAGCTTGGTCAGCGTTACATATGGCTACACCTTC
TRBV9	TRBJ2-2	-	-	CASSVSGGSGELFF	TGTGCCAGCAGCGTGAGTGGAGGGAGCGGGGAGCTGTTTTTT
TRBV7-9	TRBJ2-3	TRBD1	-	CASSLNRGQGPDTQYF	TGTGCCAGCAGCTTAAATAGGGGACAGGGCCCAGATACGCAGTATTTT
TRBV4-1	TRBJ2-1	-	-	CASSQDLYATRGQFF	TGCGCCAGCAGCCAAGATCTATACGCAACCCGGGGGCAGTTCTTC
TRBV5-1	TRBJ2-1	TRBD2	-	CASSLGLAGVYEQFF	TGCGCCAGCAGCTTGGGGCTAGCGGGAGTATATGAGCAGTTCTTC
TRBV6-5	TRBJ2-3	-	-	CASSYKLEGTDTQYF	TGTGCCAGCAGTTACAAGCTCGAGGGAACAGATACGCAGTATTTT
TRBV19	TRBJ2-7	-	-	CASSMGLGTYEQYF	TGTGCCAGTAGTATGGGGCTAGGGACCTACGAGCAGTACTTC
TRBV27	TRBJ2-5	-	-	CASSLLGQETQYF	TGTGCCAGCAGTTTATTGGGCCAAGAGACCCAGTACTTC
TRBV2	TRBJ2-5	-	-	CATDRGTQYF	TGTGCCACCGATAGGGGGACCCAGTACTTC
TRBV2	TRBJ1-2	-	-	CASSAEGNYGYTF	TGTGCCAGCAGTGCGGAAGGCAACTATGGCTACACCTTC
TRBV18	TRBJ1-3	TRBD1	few	CASSPLEDRAGNTIYF	TGTGCCAGCTCACCACTGGAGGACAGGGCTGGAAACACCATATATTTT
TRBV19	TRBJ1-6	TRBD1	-	CASRRMADRVLGSPLHF	TGTGCCAGTAGACGAATGGCGGACAGGGTCCTGGGTTCACCCCTCCACTTT
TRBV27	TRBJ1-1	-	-	CASSKQARGAAFF	TGTGCCAGCAGTAAACAGGCCCGAGGGGCCGCTTTCTTT